This TCR beta chain was identified during a study of beta chain features in type 1 diabetes. Study details: Taken together, all samples contributed around 100,000,000 examined sorted cells. The study, taken as a whole, reports: The naive, central memory and Treg TCRB repertoires showed an apparent similarity that was greater among patients than among healthy donors. VDJ junctions in type 1 diabetes patients carried more deletions and fewer insertions. Within each of all four CD4+ subsets, Type 1 diabetes patients had TCRB CDR3s that were moderately but significantly shorter. Amplification by PCR could prefer shorter templates, with the same effect in patients and controls.

CDR1 is LNHNV, CDR2 YYDKDF, per germline (reference sequence). Trimming took off 0 bases at V and 2 bases at J, with 9 bases between the two ends. The CDR3 has 15 residues. TCRB transcripts that were expressed got sequenced, as all of the isolated RNA had been reverse transcribed. Sequencing used immunoSEQ multiplex PCR; TCRdb keeps in-frame clones, though not all of them. The table includes 250,000 to 350,000 clones, around 15% detected once. This clone was seen a few times. Antigen specificity is unknown. The gene calls are TRBV15 and TRBJ2-3; the D gene is possibly TRBD2 (5 bases). Sample: naive CD4+ T cells from blood. The source is a man younger than 45 with type 1 diabetes. CDR3 sequence reads: CATSRDAEVTDTQYF. The CDR3 DNA reads as TGTGCCACCAGCAGAGATGCGGAGGTCACAGATACGCAGTATTTT. Filled out from reference TRBV15 and TRBJ2-3, the complete variable domain reads DAMVIQNPRYQVTQFGKPVTLSCSQTLNHNVMYWYQQKSSQAPKLLFHYYDKDFNNEADTPDNFQSRRPNTSFCFLDIRSPGLGDTAMYLCATSRDAEVTDTQYFGPGTRLTVL.